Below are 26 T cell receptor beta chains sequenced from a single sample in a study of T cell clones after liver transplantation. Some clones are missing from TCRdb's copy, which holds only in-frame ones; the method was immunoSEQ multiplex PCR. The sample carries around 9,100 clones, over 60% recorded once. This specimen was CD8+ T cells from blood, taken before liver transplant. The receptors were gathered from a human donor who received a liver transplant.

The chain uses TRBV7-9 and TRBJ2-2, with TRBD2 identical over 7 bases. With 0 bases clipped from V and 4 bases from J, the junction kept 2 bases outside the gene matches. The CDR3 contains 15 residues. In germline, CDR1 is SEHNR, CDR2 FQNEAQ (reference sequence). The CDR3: CASSLAGGPTGELFF. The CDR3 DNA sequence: TGTGCCAGCAGCTTAGCGGGAGGGCCCACCGGGGAGCTGTTTTTT.

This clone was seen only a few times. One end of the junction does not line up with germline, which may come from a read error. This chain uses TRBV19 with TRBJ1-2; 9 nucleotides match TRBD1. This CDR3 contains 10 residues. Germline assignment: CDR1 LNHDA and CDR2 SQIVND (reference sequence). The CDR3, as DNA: TGTGCCAGTAGCGGGGACAGGGCCGCCTTC. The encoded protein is CASSGDRAAF.

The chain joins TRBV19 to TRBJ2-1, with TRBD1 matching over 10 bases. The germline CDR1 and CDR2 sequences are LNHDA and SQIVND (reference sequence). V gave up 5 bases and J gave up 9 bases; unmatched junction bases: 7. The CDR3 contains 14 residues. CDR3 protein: CASSGTGDWGEQFF. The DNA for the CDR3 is TGTGCCAGTAGTGGGACAGGGGATTGGGGTGAGCAGTTCTTC.

This chain's CDR3 is CATSGGSSYGYTF. The CDR3 DNA is TGTGCCACCTCTGGGGGCAGCTCCTATGGCTACACCTTC. V and J are TRBV27 and TRBJ1-2, with D tentatively TRBD1 (6 bases). V lost 10 bases to trimming and J lost 4 bases, with 16 bases between them. This CDR3 has 13 residues. Per germline, CDR1 MNHEY and CDR2 SMNVEV (reference sequence).

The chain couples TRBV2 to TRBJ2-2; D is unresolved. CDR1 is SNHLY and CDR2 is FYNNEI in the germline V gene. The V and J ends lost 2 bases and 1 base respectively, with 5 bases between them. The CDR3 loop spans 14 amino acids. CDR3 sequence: CASSEHGNTGELFF. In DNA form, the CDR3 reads TGTGCCAGCAGTGAACATGGGAACACCGGGGAGCTGTTTTTT. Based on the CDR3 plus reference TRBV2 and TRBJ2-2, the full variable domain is EPEVTQTPSHQVTQMGQEVILRCVPISNHLYFYWYRQILGQKVEFLVSFYNNEISEKSEIFDDQFSVERPDGSNFTLKIRSTKLEDSAMYFCASSEHGNTGELFFGEGSRLTVL.

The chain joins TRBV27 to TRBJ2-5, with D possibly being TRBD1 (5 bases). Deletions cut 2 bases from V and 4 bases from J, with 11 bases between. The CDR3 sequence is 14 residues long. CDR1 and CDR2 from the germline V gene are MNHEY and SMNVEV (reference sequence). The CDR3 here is CASSLQGRGETQYF. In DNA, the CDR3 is TGTGCCAGCAGTTTACAGGGAAGGGGAGAGACCCAGTACTTC.

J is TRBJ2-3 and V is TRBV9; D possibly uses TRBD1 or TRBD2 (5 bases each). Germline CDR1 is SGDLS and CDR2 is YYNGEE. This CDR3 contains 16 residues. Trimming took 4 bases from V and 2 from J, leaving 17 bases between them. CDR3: CASSTSGPSDTDTQYF. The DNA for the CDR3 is TGTGCCAGCAGCACCTCGGGACCGTCGGACACAGATACGCAGTATTTT.

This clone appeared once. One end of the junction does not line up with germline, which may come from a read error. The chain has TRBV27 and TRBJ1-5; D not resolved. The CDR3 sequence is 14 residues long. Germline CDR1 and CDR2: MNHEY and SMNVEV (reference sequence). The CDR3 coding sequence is TGTGCCAACAGTTCCGGGGTCCGATATCAGCCCCAGCATTTT. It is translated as CANSSGVRYQPQHF.

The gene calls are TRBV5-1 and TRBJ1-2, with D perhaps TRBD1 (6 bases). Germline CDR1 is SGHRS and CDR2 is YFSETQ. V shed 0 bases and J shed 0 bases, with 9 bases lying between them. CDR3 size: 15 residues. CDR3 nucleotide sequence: TGCGCCAGCAGCTTGGGGACAGTATCTAACTATGGCTACACCTTC. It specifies CASSLGTVSNYGYTF.

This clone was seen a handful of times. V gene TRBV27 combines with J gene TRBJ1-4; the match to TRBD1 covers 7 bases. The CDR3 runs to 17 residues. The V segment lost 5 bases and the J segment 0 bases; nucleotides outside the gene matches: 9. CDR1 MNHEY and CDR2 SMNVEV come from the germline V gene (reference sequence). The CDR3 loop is CASSPGGGPSTNEKLFF. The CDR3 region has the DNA TGTGCCAGCAGTCCAGGGGGTGGGCCCTCAACTAATGAAAAACTGTTTTTT.

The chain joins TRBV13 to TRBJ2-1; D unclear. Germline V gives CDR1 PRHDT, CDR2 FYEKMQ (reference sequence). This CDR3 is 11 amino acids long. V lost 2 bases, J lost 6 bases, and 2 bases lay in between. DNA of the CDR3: TGTGCCAGCAGCTTAATCAATGAGCAGTTCTTC. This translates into CASSLINEQFF.

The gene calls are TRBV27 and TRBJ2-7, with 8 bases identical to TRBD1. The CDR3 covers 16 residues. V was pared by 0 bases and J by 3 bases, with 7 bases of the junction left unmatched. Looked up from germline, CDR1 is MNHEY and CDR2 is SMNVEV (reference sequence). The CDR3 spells CASSLSGDRYYYEQYF. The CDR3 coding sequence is TGTGCCAGCAGTTTATCAGGGGACAGGTACTACTACGAGCAGTACTTC.

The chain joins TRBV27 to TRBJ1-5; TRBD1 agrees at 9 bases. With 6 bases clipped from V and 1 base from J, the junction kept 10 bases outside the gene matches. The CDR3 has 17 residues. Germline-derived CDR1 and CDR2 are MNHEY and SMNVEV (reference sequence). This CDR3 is CASSSGQGSYSNQPQHF. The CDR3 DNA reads TGTGCCAGCAGCTCGGGACAGGGAAGTTACAGCAATCAGCCCCAGCATTTT.

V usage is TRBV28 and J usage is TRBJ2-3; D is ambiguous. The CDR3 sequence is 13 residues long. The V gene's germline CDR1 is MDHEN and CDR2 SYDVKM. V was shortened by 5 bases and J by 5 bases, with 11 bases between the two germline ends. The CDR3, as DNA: TGTGCCAGCAGTCCCCAAGTAGTAGATACGCAGTATTTT. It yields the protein CASSPQVVDTQYF.

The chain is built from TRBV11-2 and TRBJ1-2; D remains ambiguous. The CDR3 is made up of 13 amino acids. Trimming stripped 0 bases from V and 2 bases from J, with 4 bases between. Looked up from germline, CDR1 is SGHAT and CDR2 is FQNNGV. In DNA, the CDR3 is TGTGCCAGCAGCTTAGACGCCAACTATGGCTACACCTTC. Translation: CASSLDANYGYTF. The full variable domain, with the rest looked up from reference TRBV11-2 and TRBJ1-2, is EAGVAQSPRYKIIEKRQSVAFWCNPISGHATLYWYQQILGQGPKLLIQFQNNGVVDDSQLPKDRFSAERLKGVDSTLKIQPAKLEDSAVYLCASSLDANYGYTFGSGTRLTVV.

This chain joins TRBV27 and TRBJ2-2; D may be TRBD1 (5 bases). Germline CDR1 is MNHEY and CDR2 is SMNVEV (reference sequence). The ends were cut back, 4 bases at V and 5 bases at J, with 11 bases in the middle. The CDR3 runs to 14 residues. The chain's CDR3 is CASSWGAGTGELFF. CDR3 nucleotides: TGTGCCAGCAGTTGGGGCGCTGGAACCGGGGAGCTGTTTTTT.

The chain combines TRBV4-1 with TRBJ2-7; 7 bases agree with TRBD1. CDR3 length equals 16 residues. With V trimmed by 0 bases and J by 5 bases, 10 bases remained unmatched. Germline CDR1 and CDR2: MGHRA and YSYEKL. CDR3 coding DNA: TGCGCCAGCAGCCAAGATTGGGGACAGATGATCGACGAGCAGTACTTC. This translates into CASSQDWGQMIDEQYF.

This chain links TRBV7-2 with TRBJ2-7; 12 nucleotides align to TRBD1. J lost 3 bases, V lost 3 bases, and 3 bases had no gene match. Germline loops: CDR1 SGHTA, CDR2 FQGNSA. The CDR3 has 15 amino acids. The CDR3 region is CASSFGTGGYYEQYF. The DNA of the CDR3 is TGTGCCAGCAGCTTTGGGACAGGGGGCTACTACGAGCAGTACTTC.

The CDR3 sequence is CASSDREEHGYTF. The DNA of the CDR3 is TGTGCCAGCAGTGACCGGGAAGAGCATGGCTACACCTTC. The rearrangement joins TRBV6-5 to TRBJ1-2; no clear D. V lost 5 bases to trimming and J lost 6 bases, with 13 bases between them. Germline lookup yields CDR1 MNHEY and CDR2 SVGAGI. The CDR3 is 13 residues long.

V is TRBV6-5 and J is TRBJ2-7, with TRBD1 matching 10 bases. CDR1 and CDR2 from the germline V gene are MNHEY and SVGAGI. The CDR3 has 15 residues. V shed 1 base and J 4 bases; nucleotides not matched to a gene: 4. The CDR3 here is CASSYLTGGRYEQYF. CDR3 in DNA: TGTGCCAGCAGTTACTTGACAGGGGGCAGATACGAGCAGTACTTC.

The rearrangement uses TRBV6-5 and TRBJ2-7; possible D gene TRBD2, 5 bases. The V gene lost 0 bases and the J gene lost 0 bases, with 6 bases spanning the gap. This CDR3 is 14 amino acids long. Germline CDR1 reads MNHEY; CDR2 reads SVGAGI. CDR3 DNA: TGTGCCAGCAGTTACTCGAGCGGCTCCTACGAGCAGTACTTC. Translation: CASSYSSGSYEQYF.

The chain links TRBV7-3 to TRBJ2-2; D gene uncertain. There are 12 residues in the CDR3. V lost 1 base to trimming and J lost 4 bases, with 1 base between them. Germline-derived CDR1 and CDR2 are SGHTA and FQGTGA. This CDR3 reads CASSLSTGELFF. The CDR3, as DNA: TGTGCCAGCAGCTTAAGCACCGGGGAGCTGTTTTTT.

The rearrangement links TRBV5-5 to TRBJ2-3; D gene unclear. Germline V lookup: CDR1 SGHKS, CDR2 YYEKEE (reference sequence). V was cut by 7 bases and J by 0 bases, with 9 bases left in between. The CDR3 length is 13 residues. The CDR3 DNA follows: TGTGCCAGCCCCGCCCGGAGCACAGATACGCAGTATTTT. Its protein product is CASPARSTDTQYF.

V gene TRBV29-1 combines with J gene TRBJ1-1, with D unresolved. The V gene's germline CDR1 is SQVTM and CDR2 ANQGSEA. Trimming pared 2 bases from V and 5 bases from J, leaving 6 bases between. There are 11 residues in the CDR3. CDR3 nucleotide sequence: TGCAGCGTTGAACCCTGGACTGAAGCTTTCTTT. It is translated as CSVEPWTEAFF. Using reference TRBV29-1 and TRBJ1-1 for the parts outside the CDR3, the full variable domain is SAVISQKPSRDICQRGTSLTIQCQVDSQVTMMFWYRQQPGQSLTLIATANQGSEATYESGFVIDKFPISRPNLTFSTLTVSNMSPEDSSIYLCSVEPWTEAFFGQGTRLTVV.

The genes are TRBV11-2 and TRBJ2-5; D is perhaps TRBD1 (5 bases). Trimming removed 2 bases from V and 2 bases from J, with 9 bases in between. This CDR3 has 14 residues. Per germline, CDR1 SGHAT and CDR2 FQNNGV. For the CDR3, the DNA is TGTGCCAGCAGCTTATACGACAGTCAAGAGACCCAGTACTTC. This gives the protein CASSLYDSQETQYF.

The CDR3 region has the DNA TGTGCCAGCACGGTTATGGGGGGGCAATACGAGCAGTACTTC. Protein sequence: CASTVMGGQYEQYF. V and J are TRBV2 and TRBJ2-7; D possibly corresponds to TRBD2 (7 bases). The CDR3 sequence is 14 residues long. Looked up from germline, CDR1 is SNHLY and CDR2 is FYNNEI. V was pared by 7 bases and J by 4 bases, with 17 bases between.